This TCR beta chain was sequenced during a study of PD-1 blockade in classical Hodgkin lymphoma. Whole-study results and caveats: TCR diversity in CD4+, not CD8+, cells rose significantly by C4D1. Why repertoires differed is undefined; disease activity or prior therapy possibly contributed. Partial responders and progressors had significantly lower baseline TCR diversity. The study reported lower baseline TCR diversity in newly diagnosed patients than in healthy donors.

V was shortened by 4 bases and J by 5 bases, with 15 bases between the two germline ends. Germline CDR1 SGHNT, CDR2 YYREEE (reference sequence). The CDR3 is made up of 15 amino acids. Every patient relapsed after autologous stem cell transplantation, and brentuximab vedotin exposure varied. Libraries were prepared by immunoSEQ multiplex PCR; TCRdb keeps only in-frame clonotypes and omits some of them. The repertoire holds about 24,000 clones, approximately 80% seen once, with around 20% in the top ten. About this clone itself: Its matching antigen is unknown.

This sample comprised peripheral blood mononuclear cells (PBMCs), obtained before the second cycle of nivolumab. This receptor was identified in a human donor with classical Hodgkin lymphoma. The chain combines TRBV5-4 with TRBJ1-4, with a weak D call TRBD1 (6 bases). The CDR3 nucleotides are TGTGCCAGCAGCCCTGGCCGGACAGACAATGAAAAACTGTTTTTT. Translation gives CASSPGRTDNEKLFF.